The next 21 T cell receptor beta chains were all read from a single sample in a study of shared clonotypes between healthy human individuals. Sequenced by immunoSEQ multiplex PCR; TCRdb stores in-frame clones only, minus some. The data contain over 2 million clones, roughly 95% of them seen just once; the ten biggest clones take up 0.1% to 0.15%. The sample taken for sequencing was naive CD4+ T cells sorted from blood. The sample's subset: CD45RA+ positively selected. The receptors were gathered from a man aged 18-30 years in good health.

The chain employs TRBV30 and TRBJ1-3; D is possibly TRBD1 (6 bases). V was trimmed by 2 bases and J by 4 bases, leaving 21 bases between them. The CDR3 covers 17 residues. From germline, CDR1 is GTSNPN and CDR2 SVGIG (reference sequence). The CDR3 coding sequence is TGTGCCTGGAGTACATGGACAGTGGGCAACGTAGGAAACACCATATATTTT. Protein product: CAWSTWTVGNVGNTIYF.

This clone was detected once. The V and J genes are TRBV5-6 and TRBJ2-1; possible D gene TRBD1, 5 bases. The CDR3 loop spans 16 amino acids. Trimming stripped 2 bases from V and 0 bases from J, with 12 bases between. Germline values: CDR1 SGHDT, CDR2 YYEEEE. The CDR3 bases are TGTGCCAGCAGCTTCTTTGGGGCGAGCTCCTACAATGAGCAGTTCTTC. This gives the protein CASSFFGASSYNEQFF.

The DNA for the CDR3 is TGTGCCAGCCTCCAGGGGGCGGCCTATGGCTACACCTTC. Protein: CASLQGAAYGYTF. V and J are TRBV28 and TRBJ1-2; 8 bases are shared with TRBD1. The CDR3 sequence is 13 residues long. J lost 4 bases, V lost 8 bases, and 6 bases had no gene match. Germline V CDR1 and CDR2: MDHEN, SYDVKM.

The chain couples TRBV6-5 to TRBJ2-1; 9 bases align to TRBD1. The CDR3 has 15 residues. V was pared by 4 bases and J by 8 bases, with 9 bases of the junction left unmatched. In germline, CDR1 is MNHEY, CDR2 SVGAGI. In nucleotides, the CDR3 is TGTGCCAGCAGTTCTTTGGGGACAGGGTTTCATGAGCAGTTCTTC. This sequence encodes CASSSLGTGFHEQFF.

The rearrangement links TRBV29-1 to TRBJ2-2; 13 bases align to TRBD2. Trimming took 5 bases from V and 5 from J; bases not matched to a gene: 5. The germline gives CDR1 SQVTM, CDR2 ANQGSEA. The CDR3 sequence is 15 residues long. CDR3 coding DNA: TGCAGCGTTCGGACTAGCGGGAGAGGTACCGGGGAGCTGTTTTTT. Translation gives CSVRTSGRGTGELFF.

Comments on this clone: The junction departs from germline at one end; a sequencing error may be responsible. Other DNA variants within this sample encode the same CDR3. The chain employs TRBV5-1 and TRBJ1-4; D is uncertain. Per germline, CDR1 SGHRS and CDR2 YFSETQ. There are 15 residues in the CDR3. The CDR3 region is CASSLDGGKGEKLFF. The CDR3 coding sequence is TGCGCCAGCAGTTTGGACGGTGGAAAAGGGGAAAAACTGTTTTTT. Supplemented by reference TRBV5-1 and TRBJ1-4, the full variable domain reads KAGVTQTPRYLIKTRGQQVTLSCSPISGHRSVSWYQQTPGQGLQFLFEYFSETQRNKGNFPGRFSGRQFSNSRSEMNVSTLELGDSALYLCASSLDGGKGEKLFFGSGTQLSVL.

As concerns this clone: Other DNA sequences of this sample code for an identical CDR3. V and J are TRBV5-1 and TRBJ1-2; TRBD1 might be the D (5 bases). Trimming stripped 5 bases from V and 2 bases from J, with 13 bases between. Germline lookup yields CDR1 SGHRS and CDR2 YFSETQ. The CDR3 is 14 amino acids. The CDR3 sequence: CASSPGTENYGYTF. CDR3 coding DNA: TGCGCCAGCAGTCCTGGGACTGAGAACTATGGCTACACCTTC.

This chain connects TRBV18 to TRBJ2-7; the D is unclear. Germline CDR1 reads KGHSH; CDR2 reads LQKENI. The length of the CDR3 is 12 residues. The V gene lost 0 bases and the J gene lost 7 bases, with 7 bases spanning the gap. The CDR3 region is CASSPPNREQYF. CDR3 DNA: TGTGCCAGCTCACCACCGAACCGAGAGCAGTACTTC. The full variable domain, rest sourced from reference TRBV18 and TRBJ2-7, is NAGVMQNPRHLVRRRGQEARLRCSPMKGHSHVYWYRQLPEEGLKFMVYLQKENIIDESGMPKERFSAEFPKEGPSILRIQQVVRGDSAAYFCASSPPNREQYFGPGTRLTVT.

This clone was seen only once. J is TRBJ2-5 and V is TRBV9, with TRBD1 as a possible D gene (6 bases). Germline V gene data show CDR1 as SGDLS and CDR2 as YYNGEE. The V gene lost 2 bases and the J gene lost 5 bases, with 16 bases spanning the gap. The CDR3 is 15 amino acids. This chain's CDR3 is CASSVLQGSGETQYF. The DNA for the CDR3 is TGTGCCAGCAGCGTGTTACAGGGATCGGGGGAGACCCAGTACTTC. Full variable domain (outside the CDR3, taken from reference TRBV9 and TRBJ2-5): DSGVTQTPKHLITATGQRVTLRCSPRSGDLSVYWYQQSLDQGLQFLIQYYNGEERAKGNILERFSAQQFPDLHSELNLSSLELGDSALYFCASSVLQGSGETQYFGPGTRLLVL.

This clone showed up just a few times. The same CDR3 also results from other DNA sequences found in this sample. The V and J genes are TRBV28 and TRBJ1-2; 7 positions match TRBD1. This CDR3 has 12 amino acids. CDR1 and CDR2 from the germline V gene are MDHEN and SYDVKM. V shed 6 bases, J shed 4 bases, and the junction held 2 bases outside the gene matches. As DNA, the CDR3 is TGTGCCAGCAGCGACAGGGTCTATGGCTACACCTTC. Amino acid sequence: CASSDRVYGYTF.

This rearrangement joins TRBV10-3 to TRBJ2-7; 14 bases fit TRBD2. The CDR3 has 13 amino acids. Trimming cost V 6 bases and J 5 bases; bases outside gene matches: 0. CDR1 is ENHRY and CDR2 is SYGVKD in the germline V gene. The CDR3, as DNA: TGTGCCATCAGGGGACTAGCGGGAGACGAGCAGTACTTC. Encoded protein: CAIRGLAGDEQYF.

This rearrangement joins TRBV11-2 to TRBJ2-3; 12 bases are shared with TRBD2. Germline values: CDR1 SGHAT, CDR2 FQNNGV. This CDR3 has 18 amino acids. Trimming cost V 1 base and J 5 bases; bases outside gene matches: 10. The CDR3 nucleotides are TGTGCCAGCAGCTTAGTCAAACGGCTAGCGGGAGGGATAGATACGCAGTATTTT. This sequence encodes CASSLVKRLAGGIDTQYF.

V usage is TRBV5-1 and J usage is TRBJ1-1; D call uncertain. Trimming pared 3 bases from V and 4 bases from J, leaving 19 bases between. The CDR3 spans 16 residues. Germline V gene lookup returns CDR1 SGHRS and CDR2 YFSETQ. In nucleotides, the CDR3 is TGCGCCAGCAGCTCCTTTTACGGGAGGGATGCCACTGAAGCTTTCTTT. Translating it yields CASSSFYGRDATEAFF.

This chain connects TRBV11-2 to TRBJ2-3; 8 bases are shared with TRBD2. This CDR3 is built from 19 residues. Germline V gene data show CDR1 as SGHAT and CDR2 as FQNNGV. The J segment lost 4 bases and the V segment lost 5 bases, leaving 20 bases of the junction unmatched. For the CDR3, the DNA is TGTGCCAGCAGCCCAAAAAGCGGGAGACTAACCTTTGAGGCAGATACGCAGTATTTT. It translates to CASSPKSGRLTFEADTQYF.

This chain joins TRBV11-2 and TRBJ2-1; TRBD2 matches 13 bases. Germline V gives CDR1 SGHAT, CDR2 FQNNGV. The ends lost 4 bases at V and 7 bases at J; junction bases unmatched: 4. This CDR3 comprises 15 residues. CDR3 DNA sequence: TGTGCCAGCAGCTCCACTAGCGGGGGGGCGAATGAGCAGTTCTTC. Translating it yields CASSSTSGGANEQFF.

This rearrangement joins TRBV18 to TRBJ1-1; D perhaps matches TRBD1 (5 bases). The V gene's germline CDR1 is KGHSH and CDR2 LQKENI. This CDR3 is 16 amino acids long. V lost 5 bases and J 1 base, leaving 17 bases between the germline ends. The CDR3 DNA reads as TGTGCCAGCTCAGCTTCCACATCAGGGACGAACACTGAAGCTTTCTTT. Protein: CASSASTSGTNTEAFF.

This chain links TRBV10-3 with TRBJ2-5; TRBD2 matches 7 bases. Germline CDR1 reads ENHRY; CDR2 reads SYGVKD. The CDR3 spans 13 residues. Trimming removed 6 bases from V and 5 bases from J; junction bases left unmatched: 6. CDR3 DNA: TGTGCCATCAGAGTCGACGGGAGGGAGACCCAGTACTTC. Translated, it gives CAIRVDGRETQYF.

The rearrangement uses TRBV5-1 and TRBJ2-1; 12 positions match TRBD1. J was trimmed by 6 bases and V by 1 base; bases with no gene match: 2. From germline, CDR1 is SGHRS and CDR2 YFSETQ. This CDR3 comprises 15 residues. The DNA of the CDR3 is TGCGCCAGCAGCTTGTGGGGACAGGGGGCCAATGAGCAGTTCTTC. This sequence encodes CASSLWGQGANEQFF.

This rearrangement joins TRBV10-3 to TRBJ2-7; 8 positions match TRBD2. Trimming cost V 6 bases and J 5 bases; bases outside gene matches: 9. CDR1 and CDR2 from the germline V gene are ENHRY and SYGVKD. The length of the CDR3 is 14 residues. The CDR3 DNA reads TGTGCCATCAGGTTAGCGGGGAGTTACAACGAGCAGTACTTC. Its protein is CAIRLAGSYNEQYF.

This chain joins TRBV12-5 and TRBJ2-1, with 9 bases lining up with TRBD2. The V gene end was trimmed by 2 bases and the J gene end by 9 bases; junction bases not matched to a gene: 2. CDR1 is LGHNT, CDR2 FRNRAP, per germline. The CDR3 is made up of 13 amino acids. The CDR3 sequence is CASGLLAGVEQFF. CDR3 sequence (DNA): TGTGCTAGTGGTTTGTTAGCGGGAGTTGAGCAGTTCTTC.

The V call is TRBV9, the J call TRBJ2-5; D is uncertain. V lost 0 bases and J lost 5, with 8 bases in between. CDR1 and CDR2 (germline): SGDLS, YYNGEE. The CDR3 extends over 13 amino acids. The DNA of the CDR3 is TGTGCCAGCAGCGTAGCCGTCTCGGAGACCCAGTACTTC. Its protein product is CASSVAVSETQYF.